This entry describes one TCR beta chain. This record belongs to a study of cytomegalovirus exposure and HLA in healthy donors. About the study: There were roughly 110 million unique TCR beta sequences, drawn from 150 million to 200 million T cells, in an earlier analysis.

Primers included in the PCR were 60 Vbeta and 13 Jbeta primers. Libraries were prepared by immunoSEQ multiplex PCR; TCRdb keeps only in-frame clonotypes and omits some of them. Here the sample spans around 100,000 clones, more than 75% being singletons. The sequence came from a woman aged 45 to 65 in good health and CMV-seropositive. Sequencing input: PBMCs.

The chain's CDR3 is CASSDSWHRGEQFF. CDR3 coding DNA: TGTGCCAGCAGTGACAGCTGGCACAGGGGTGAGCAGTTCTTC. The chain links TRBV6-1 to TRBJ2-1; 7 bases fit TRBD1. V trimming: 3 bases; J trimming: 9 bases; junction bases outside the gene matches: 8. The CDR3 is 14 amino acids. CDR1 MNHNS and CDR2 SASEGT come from the germline V gene.